Listed here are 23 T cell receptor beta chains from one sample, sequenced in a study of T cell responses to AZD1222 COVID-19 vaccine. Clones were sequenced by immunoSEQ multiplex PCR, and TCRdb holds only the in-frame ones, with some missing. The sample consists of about 150,000 clones, about 85% of them appearing once. The input for sequencing was peripheral blood, taken on day 0 of AZD1222 vaccination. Source of these receptors: an adult in good health.

This chain connects TRBV28 to TRBJ1-1, with 7 bases fitting TRBD1. The CDR3 runs 12 residues. The V and J ends lost 6 bases and 7 bases, in that order; junction bases with no gene match: 5. Germline CDR1 MDHEN, CDR2 SYDVKM. The CDR3 DNA reads TGTGCCAGCAGGACGACAGGGCTTGAAGCTTTCTTT. Protein: CASRTTGLEAFF.

V gene TRBV20-1 combines with J gene TRBJ1-2; TRBD1 matches 8 bases. The junction had 7 bases not matched to a gene; V was cut back by 3 bases and J by 4 bases. There are 14 residues in the CDR3. Per germline, CDR1 DFQATT and CDR2 SNEGSKA (reference sequence). The CDR3 nucleotides are TGCAGTGCTAGTGGGCAGGGGGCTACCTATGGCTACACCTTC. Translating gives CSASGQGATYGYTF.

The chain links TRBV3-1 (or the pseudogene TRBV3-2) to TRBJ1-2, with a possible D match to TRBD1 (6 bases). V lost 1 base and J lost 2, with 14 bases in between. The CDR3 runs 16 residues. The germline V gene has CDR1 LGHDT and CDR2 YNNKEL (reference sequence). CDR3 protein: CASSQVQGGINYGYTF. The CDR3 DNA follows: TGTGCCAGCAGCCAAGTACAGGGAGGAATCAACTATGGCTACACCTTC.

The CDR3 loop reads CASSLGSTSNEQFF. CDR3 coding DNA: TGTGCCAGCAGCTTAGGGTCTACATCCAATGAGCAGTTCTTC. V usage is TRBV7-3 and J usage is TRBJ2-1, with D unclear. Trimming removed 2 bases from V and 6 bases from J, with 11 bases in between. CDR1 and CDR2 from the germline V gene are SGHTA and FQGTGA. The CDR3 has 14 residues. The full variable domain, with the rest looked up from reference TRBV7-3 and TRBJ2-1, is GAGVSQTPSNKVTEKGKYVELRCDPISGHTALYWYRQSLGQGPEFLIYFQGTGAADDSGLPNDRFFAVRPEGSVSTLKIQRTERGDSAVYLCASSLGSTSNEQFFGPGTRLTVL.

The chain uses TRBV5-6 and TRBJ2-7; D unresolved. Trimming pared 2 bases from V and 1 base from J, leaving 10 bases between. The CDR3 is 14 amino acids. From germline, CDR1 is SGHDT and CDR2 YYEEEE. The CDR3: CASSFRIASYEQYF. DNA of the CDR3: TGTGCCAGCAGCTTTAGGATAGCTTCCTACGAGCAGTACTTC. The variable domain in full, completed from reference TRBV5-6 and TRBJ2-7, reads DAGVTQSPTHLIKTRGQQVTLRCSPKSGHDTVSWYQQALGQGPQFIFQYYEEEERQRGNFPDRFSGHQFPNYSSELNVNALLLGDSALYLCASSFRIASYEQYFGPGTRLTVT.

The genes are TRBV7-2 and TRBJ1-1; maybe TRBD1 (6 bases). Germline CDR1 SGHTA, CDR2 FQGNSA. V was shortened by 2 bases and J by 2 bases, with 9 bases between the two germline ends. CDR3 length: 14 amino acids. This CDR3 is CASSLNRDNTEAFF. The CDR3 nucleotides are TGTGCCAGCAGCTTAAACAGGGATAACACTGAAGCTTTCTTT.

The rearrangement links TRBV4-2 to TRBJ2-7; the match to TRBD1 covers 8 bases. This CDR3 has 15 amino acids. In germline, CDR1 is LGHNA, CDR2 YNFKEQ. Trimming cost V 8 bases and J 2 bases; bases outside gene matches: 11. CDR3 DNA sequence: TGTGCCAGCGCGATCCAGGACAGGGAGGCCTACGAGCAGTACTTC. The encoded protein is CASAIQDREAYEQYF.

This clone was detected once. The gene calls are TRBV25-1 and TRBJ2-1, with TRBD2 matching 9 bases. This CDR3 has 14 residues. CDR1 MGHDK and CDR2 SYGVNS come from the germline V gene. Trimming cost V 10 bases and J 6 bases; bases outside gene matches: 10. The CDR3 nucleotides are TGTGCCACCCTTGGGGCGGGGGGGACCAATGAGCAGTTCTTC. This codes for CATLGAGGTNEQFF.

The chain links TRBV18 to TRBJ1-2, with D perhaps TRBD1 (6 bases). Trimming stripped 3 bases from V and 2 bases from J, with 13 bases between. Per germline, CDR1 KGHSH and CDR2 LQKENI. This CDR3 comprises 15 residues. CDR3 nucleotide sequence: TGTGCCAGCTCACCGGGGGCAGGGGTGAACTATGGCTACACCTTC. Translated, it gives CASSPGAGVNYGYTF.

As regards this clone: Sequence at one end of the junction differs from germline and may be a read error. The identical CDR3 is also encoded by other nucleotide sequences in the sample. The rearrangement joins TRBV7-8 to TRBJ2-3; D is uncertain. Germline lookup yields CDR1 SGHVS and CDR2 FQNEAQ. There are 13 residues in the CDR3. The CDR3: CASSLDQTDTQYF. The CDR3 nucleotides are TGTGCTAGCAGCTTAGATCAGACAGATACGCAGTATTTT.

This rearrangement joins TRBV19 to TRBJ1-4; tentatively, D is TRBD1 (5 bases). Germline CDR1 is LNHDA and CDR2 is SQIVND (reference sequence). This CDR3 spans 14 amino acids. V lost 8 bases and J 6 bases, leaving 16 bases between the germline ends. The CDR3 sequence is CASRGGVFDEKLFF. CDR3 nucleotides: TGTGCCAGTCGAGGAGGGGTGTTCGATGAAAAACTGTTTTTT.

The chain recombines TRBV7-6 with TRBJ1-3, with D tentatively TRBD1 (5 bases). This CDR3 is 15 amino acids long. V was cut by 3 bases and J by 0 bases, with 9 bases left in between. The germline V gene encodes CDR1 SGHVS and CDR2 FNYEAQ. The CDR3 spells CASSFSGSSGNTIYF. CDR3 sequence (DNA): TGTGCCAGCAGCTTTTCAGGGAGCTCTGGAAACACCATATATTTT.

V is TRBV6-2 or TRBV6-3 and J is TRBJ1-2; 10 positions match TRBD1. The CDR3 is 16 residues long. The germline V gene encodes CDR1 MNHEY and CDR2 SVGEGT. The ends lost 0 bases at V and 8 bases at J; junction bases unmatched: 9. The CDR3 DNA reads as TGTGCCAGCAGTTACTCCCACCCGGGACAGGGGCGAGGCTACACCTTC. Its translation: CASSYSHPGQGRGYTF.

This chain connects TRBV5-1 to TRBJ2-3; 7 bases map to TRBD1. The CDR3 consists of 16 residues. Germline CDR1 is SGHRS and CDR2 is YFSETQ. V shed 6 bases and J 5 bases; nucleotides not matched to a gene: 15. The CDR3 is CASTPVGGVIGDTQYF. CDR3 bases: TGCGCCAGCACCCCGGTAGGGGGCGTAATAGGAGATACGCAGTATTTT.

The J gene is TRBJ2-3, the V gene TRBV19, with a weak D call TRBD1 (8 bases). V was cut by 5 bases and J by 2 bases, with 17 bases left in between. The CDR3 has 16 residues. The germline V gene has CDR1 LNHDA and CDR2 SQIVND (reference sequence). CDR3 protein: CASSPTGEGTTDTQYF. DNA for the CDR3: TGTGCCAGTAGTCCGACAGGGGAGGGGACCACAGATACGCAGTATTTT.

V gene TRBV10-3 combines with J gene TRBJ1-5; possibly TRBD1 for D (6 bases). The V end lost 10 bases, the J end lost 7 bases, and 17 bases lay between the germline ends. This CDR3 has 13 amino acids. CDR1 and CDR2 (germline): ENHRY, SYGVKD. CDR3 sequence (DNA): TGTGCCAGCCGCGGGGGGGCTGGGCAGCCCCAGCATTTT. Translation: CASRGGAGQPQHF.

The V and J genes are TRBV18 and TRBJ1-2, with 8 positions matching TRBD1. There are 16 residues in the CDR3. Trimming at V came to 8 bases and at J to 1 base, leaving 12 bases not matched to a gene. The germline V gene encodes CDR1 KGHSH and CDR2 LQKENI. The CDR3 loop reads CASRGQAPFFNYGYTF. In DNA, the CDR3 is TGTGCCAGCAGGGGACAGGCGCCATTTTTTAACTATGGCTACACCTTC.

V is TRBV5-6 and J is TRBJ2-5, with TRBD1 identical over 9 bases. Germline lookup yields CDR1 SGHDT and CDR2 YYEEEE. The CDR3 is made up of 14 amino acids. The J segment lost 2 bases and the V segment lost 4 bases, leaving 3 bases of the junction unmatched. CDR3 loop: CASSPGQGQETQYF. The CDR3 DNA is TGTGCCAGCAGCCCTGGACAGGGGCAAGAGACCCAGTACTTC.

The chain uses TRBV5-6 and TRBJ1-2; TRBD1 matches 10 bases. The germline V gene has CDR1 SGHDT and CDR2 YYEEEE. J was trimmed by 7 bases and V by 5 bases; bases with no gene match: 8. The CDR3 contains 14 residues. CDR3 sequence: CASSTDRGLGGYTF. For the CDR3, the DNA is TGTGCCAGCAGTACCGACAGGGGGCTAGGTGGCTACACCTTC.

The chain employs TRBV7-2 and TRBJ1-1; D is unresolved. The CDR3 sequence is 13 residues long. V lost 1 base and J lost 10, with 13 bases in between. The germline gives CDR1 SGHTA, CDR2 FQGNSA. CDR3: CASSLGHAARAFF. CDR3 bases: TGTGCCAGCAGCTTAGGACACGCCGCAAGAGCTTTCTTT.

The chain combines TRBV6-1 with TRBJ1-2, with 7 positions matching TRBD1. CDR3 length: 14 amino acids. V gave up 1 base and J gave up 4 bases; unmatched junction bases: 3. Germline-derived CDR1 and CDR2 are MNHNS and SASEGT. CDR3 loop: CASSEEAGGYGYTF. CDR3 bases: TGTGCCAGCAGTGAAGAGGCAGGGGGCTATGGCTACACCTTC.

The CDR3 reads CASSLASAGIIQETQYF. The DNA of the CDR3 is TGTGCCAGCAGCTTAGCTTCAGCGGGGATTATACAAGAGACCCAGTACTTC. This chain joins TRBV7-6 and TRBJ2-5; 7 bases align to TRBD2. Looked up from germline, CDR1 is SGHVS and CDR2 is FNYEAQ. The CDR3 consists of 17 residues. Germline trimming cut 0 bases from V and 2 bases from J; bases unmatched to any gene: 9. Using reference TRBV7-6 and TRBJ2-5 for the parts outside the CDR3, the full variable domain is GAGVSQSPRYKVTKRGQDVALRCDPISGHVSLYWYRQALGQGPEFLTYFNYEAQQDKSGLPNDRFSAERPEGSISTLTIQRTEQRDSAMYRCASSLASAGIIQETQYFGPGTRLLVL.

The J gene is TRBJ1-1, the V gene TRBV7-3; D may be TRBD1 (5 bases). From germline, CDR1 is SGHTA and CDR2 FQGTGA. CDR3 length: 14 residues. V lost 3 bases and J 5 bases, leaving 13 bases between the germline ends. CDR3 protein: CASSFDSLTTEAFF. The CDR3 region has the DNA TGTGCCAGCAGCTTCGACAGTCTGACTACTGAAGCTTTCTTT.